This T cell receptor beta chain was profiled in a study of metastatic and nonmetastatic thyroid tumors. About the study: Repertoires from malignant and benign thyroid patients were compared across blood and tumor or nodule tissue.

On this clone itself: The antigen remains undetermined.

Authors' methods: Across clinicopathological groups, CDR3 differences served as the basis for building a distant-metastasis classifier for papillary thyroid cancer. TCRdb re-called the PCR reads with MiXCR. The V and J calls shown here were made by TCRdb, not taken from the authors' results. Among approximately 8,000 clones listed, about 32% were seen once. Study-wide results and caveats: Reportedly, malignant thyroid tumors had significantly higher TCR beta diversity than benign nodules, in blood and tumor.

Every patient was untreated before thyroid surgery. Germline loops: CDR1 SGHVS, CDR2 FNYEAQ. V lost 5 bases, J lost 6 bases, and 17 bases lay in between. This CDR3 region has 14 residues. The receptor was derived from a female donor with papillary thyroid cancer or a benign thyroid nodule (not recorded which). Some clones in this sample may be carry-over from other donors' samples. This chain joins TRBV7-6 and TRBJ2-7, with D possibly being TRBD1 (6 bases). Sequenced material: tumor tissue. The chain's CDR3 is CASSLRTEAGEQYF. The CDR3 DNA reads as TGTGCCAGCAGCCTTCGGACAGAGGCGGGCGAGCAGTACTTC.